Here is one TCR beta chain with its context. Its antigen is as yet unknown. The data were obtained in a study of cytomegalovirus exposure and HLA in healthy donors. Study-level information: Falling in the Caucasian-associated ancestry cluster were about four fifths of under 500 genotyped donors. Overall study results and limits: The number of N-insertions in an Asian-associated ancestry cluster was reportedly below the approximately 690-donor mean in a later analysis. The study designated 160 or so TCR beta chains cytomegalovirus-associated.

The CDR3 runs to 18 residues. Trimming took 3 bases from V and 9 from J, leaving 29 bases between them. Germline assignment: CDR1 SGHVT and CDR2 SQSDAQ. The PCR contained 60 Vbeta and 13 Jbeta primers. Repertoires were generated with immunoSEQ multiplex PCR, while TCRdb's copy carries only in-frame clones and drops some. The data hold about 150,000 clones, with around 83% observed a single time. The specimen was PBMCs. This receptor was obtained from a woman between 18 and 29 years old in good health and CMV-seronegative. The V and J genes are TRBV7-4 and TRBJ2-5, with a weak D call TRBD2 (7 bases). CDR3: CASSFPAGGPSMERAQYF. The CDR3 bases are TGTGCCAGCAGCTTCCCAGCCGGGGGGCCCTCGATGGAGAGGGCCCAGTACTTC.